Listed below are T cell receptor beta chains from one sample, sequenced in a study of post-analysis software for immune sequencing data. Each CDR3 protein gets one entry after TCRdb re-called the PCR reads with MiXCR. The table shows hundreds of thousands of distinct CDR3 sequences, with 25% to 30% occurring only once. What was sequenced was blood. The receptor source for this set is a girl between 10 and 17 years old with multiple sclerosis. CDR3s include the opening cysteine and the closing phenylalanine or tryptophan. A D gene is named only where the DNA matches it firmly. The size of a clone is reported for some rows only, either as once, few or many, or as a class for expanded clones.

J gene: TRBJ2-3; clone size: few; D gene: TRBD2; V gene: TRBV7-2; CDR3 DNA: TGTGCCAGCAGCCCGCCCCTAGCGGCAACAGATACGCAGTATTTT; CDR3 protein: CASSPPLAATDTQYF
J gene: TRBJ2-7; clone size: few; D gene: .; V gene: TRBV20-1; CDR3 DNA: TGCAGTGCCCCTGCGCTCTCCTACGAGCAGTACTTC; CDR3 protein: CSAPALSYEQYF
J gene: TRBJ2-7; clone size: .; D gene: TRBD2; V gene: TRBV20-1; CDR3 DNA: TGCAGTGCTAGAGATACGCGGACTAGCGGGATTTACGAGCAGTACTTC; CDR3 protein: CSARDTRTSGIYEQYF
J gene: TRBJ2-5; clone size: .; D gene: TRBD2; V gene: TRBV10-3; CDR3 DNA: TGTGCCATCAGTGAATTAGCGGGAGCGAAAGAGACCCAGTACTTC; CDR3 protein: CAISELAGAKETQYF
J gene: TRBJ2-1; clone size: few; D gene: TRBD2; V gene: TRBV29-1; CDR3 DNA: TGCAGCACACCTAGCGGGAGCTTGAATGAGCAGTTCTTC; CDR3 protein: CSTPSGSLNEQFF
J gene: TRBJ1-2; clone size: few; D gene: .; V gene: TRBV4-1; CDR3 DNA: TGCGCCAGCAGCCAAGACGGGGGCCTCTATGGCTACACCTTC; CDR3 protein: CASSQDGGLYGYTF
J gene: TRBJ2-7; clone size: .; D gene: .; V gene: TRBV6-5; CDR3 DNA: TGTGCCAGCAGTTACTTGCCCAGGGTTGGTTCCTACGAGCAGTACTTC; CDR3 protein: CASSYLPRVGSYEQYF
J gene: TRBJ2-1; clone size: many; D gene: TRBD2; V gene: TRBV6-6; CDR3 DNA: TGTGCCAGCAGTTACGCGCTAGCGGGGTACAATGAGCAGTTCTTC; CDR3 protein: CASSYALAGYNEQFF
J gene: TRBJ2-4; clone size: few; D gene: .; V gene: TRBV6-2/TRBV6-3; CDR3 DNA: TGTGCCAGCAGTGGCTTCTCTATTGGAGTCAAAAACATTCAGTACTTC; CDR3 protein: CASSGFSIGVKNIQYF
J gene: TRBJ2-5; clone size: .; D gene: .; V gene: TRBV20-1; CDR3 DNA: TGCAGTGCGGGGTTGGGGGAGACCCAGTACTTC; CDR3 protein: CSAGLGETQYF
J gene: TRBJ2-1; clone size: .; D gene: .; V gene: TRBV7-9; CDR3 DNA: TGTGCCAGCAGCTTATCATGGAGTACGAATGAGCAGTTCTTC; CDR3 protein: CASSLSWSTNEQFF
J gene: TRBJ2-1; clone size: few; D gene: .; V gene: TRBV19; CDR3 DNA: TGTGCCAGTAGTATTCTGGGTGGGGGCAATGAGCAGTTCTTC; CDR3 protein: CASSILGGGNEQFF
J gene: TRBJ1-6; clone size: .; D gene: .; V gene: TRBV5-1; CDR3 DNA: TGCGCCAGCAGCTTGCCAGGGCAAGGGTCACCCCTCCACTTT; CDR3 protein: CASSLPGQGSPLHF
J gene: TRBJ2-7; clone size: .; D gene: TRBD1; V gene: TRBV29-1; CDR3 DNA: TGCAACGCCGTAATTTCTTGGGGGACAGGGGGTAACGAGCAGTACTTC; CDR3 protein: CNAVISWGTGGNEQYF
J gene: TRBJ2-1; clone size: few; D gene: .; V gene: TRBV5-6; CDR3 DNA: TGTGCCAGCAGCTTGGGTACGGTCGGACTTCAAGAGCAGTTCTTC; CDR3 protein: CASSLGTVGLQEQFF
J gene: TRBJ2-3; clone size: few; D gene: TRBD1; V gene: TRBV10-3; CDR3 DNA: TGTGCCATCAGTGAGGGGACAGGGCGAAATACGCAGTATTTT; CDR3 protein: CAISEGTGRNTQYF
J gene: TRBJ2-5; clone size: .; D gene: TRBD1; V gene: TRBV3-1; CDR3 DNA: TGTGCCAGCAGCTCGGACAGGGGGATCTCGCAGACCCAGTACTTC; CDR3 protein: CASSSDRGISQTQYF
J gene: TRBJ2-7; clone size: few; D gene: .; V gene: TRBV2; CDR3 DNA: TGTGCCAGCAGTCTCACCAGGGGCAACGAGCAGTACTTC; CDR3 protein: CASSLTRGNEQYF
J gene: TRBJ2-7; clone size: few; D gene: TRBD1; V gene: TRBV20-1; CDR3 DNA: TGCAGTGCTTGGAACAGGGGAACCTACGAGCAGTACTTC; CDR3 protein: CSAWNRGTYEQYF
J gene: TRBJ2-1; clone size: few; D gene: .; V gene: TRBV7-2; CDR3 DNA: TGTGCCAGCAGCTTAGAGGGGGTTTGGAGGGGACTACTTTCCTACAATGAGCAGTTCTTC; CDR3 protein: CASSLEGVWRGLLSYNEQFF
J gene: TRBJ2-5; clone size: .; D gene: TRBD2; V gene: TRBV10-3; CDR3 DNA: TGTGCCACCCGGGGACTAAGAGAAGAGACCCAGTACTTC; CDR3 protein: CATRGLREETQYF
J gene: TRBJ2-1; clone size: .; D gene: .; V gene: TRBV28; CDR3 DNA: TGTGCCAGCAGTCTCCTGACGGACCGCTACAATGAGCAGTTCTTC; CDR3 protein: CASSLLTDRYNEQFF
J gene: TRBJ2-1; clone size: .; D gene: .; V gene: TRBV5-1; CDR3 DNA: TGCGCCAGCAGCCCCGGTGGACCCACCTGGGTTGAGCAGTTCTTC; CDR3 protein: CASSPGGPTWVEQFF
J gene: TRBJ2-1; clone size: few; D gene: TRBD2; V gene: TRBV4-1; CDR3 DNA: TGCGCCAGCAGCCAACTGGGACTAGCGGCCAATGAGCAGTTCTTC; CDR3 protein: CASSQLGLAANEQFF
J gene: TRBJ2-5; clone size: many; D gene: TRBD2; V gene: TRBV4-3; CDR3 DNA: TGCGCCAGCAGCCAAGATCAACTAGCGGGAGGTGGGACCCAGTACTTC; CDR3 protein: CASSQDQLAGGGTQYF
J gene: TRBJ2-1; clone size: many; D gene: .; V gene: TRBV15; CDR3 DNA: TGTGCCACCAGCAGAGTCCCCCACAATGAGCAGTTCTTC; CDR3 protein: CATSRVPHNEQFF
J gene: TRBJ2-5; clone size: few; D gene: .; V gene: TRBV5-1; CDR3 DNA: TGCGCCAGCTTTGGGACCCTCGCCGAGACCCAGTACTTC; CDR3 protein: CASFGTLAETQYF
J gene: TRBJ2-5; clone size: .; D gene: .; V gene: TRBV24-1; CDR3 DNA: TGTGCCACCAGTGATGCCGGTTTGATCCAAGAGACCCAGTACTTC; CDR3 protein: CATSDAGLIQETQYF
J gene: TRBJ1-1; clone size: few; D gene: .; V gene: TRBV2; CDR3 DNA: TGTGCCAGCCGTACTCCCAGGGGAATTGACACTGAAGCTTTCTTT; CDR3 protein: CASRTPRGIDTEAFF
J gene: TRBJ2-3; clone size: few; D gene: TRBD1; V gene: TRBV20-1; CDR3 DNA: TGCAGTGCTAGAGATGAAAGGGCATCAGGGGGAGATACGCAGTATTTT; CDR3 protein: CSARDERASGGDTQYF
J gene: TRBJ2-7; clone size: .; D gene: TRBD1; V gene: TRBV4-3; CDR3 DNA: TGCGCCAGCAGCCGGGACAGGGCGGGCGAGCAGTACTTC; CDR3 protein: CASSRDRAGEQYF
J gene: TRBJ2-1; clone size: many; D gene: TRBD2; V gene: TRBV20-1; CDR3 DNA: TGCAGTGCTAGCAGGACTAGCGGGAGACACAATGAGCAGTTCTTC; CDR3 protein: CSASRTSGRHNEQFF
J gene: TRBJ2-7; clone size: few; D gene: .; V gene: TRBV28; CDR3 DNA: TGTGCCAGCAGTTTAATGCGGGGTGTGGGCGAGCAGTACTTC; CDR3 protein: CASSLMRGVGEQYF
J gene: TRBJ1-1; clone size: once; D gene: .; V gene: TRBV29-1; CDR3 DNA: TGCAGCGTTGACAAGGGCCCTAACACTGAAGCTTTCTTT; CDR3 protein: CSVDKGPNTEAFF
J gene: TRBJ2-6; clone size: few; D gene: TRBD1; V gene: TRBV11-3; CDR3 DNA: TGTGCCAGCAGTACTGGACAGGGGGCGAATGGGGCCAACGTCCTGACTTTC; CDR3 protein: CASSTGQGANGANVLTF
J gene: TRBJ1-1; clone size: .; D gene: TRBD1; V gene: TRBV20-1; CDR3 DNA: TGCAGTGCTAGATCCCAGGGGGTCCCCATGGAAGCTTTCTTT; CDR3 protein: CSARSQGVPMEAFF
J gene: TRBJ1-4; clone size: few; D gene: .; V gene: TRBV25-1; CDR3 DNA: TGTGCCAGCAGTGATTCAGTAACAGGGAGGAATGAAAAACTGTTTTTT; CDR3 protein: CASSDSVTGRNEKLFF
J gene: TRBJ1-2; clone size: few; D gene: .; V gene: TRBV20-1; CDR3 DNA: TGCAGTGCTAGAGAGGAGCGAGAGATCTATGGCTACACCTTC; CDR3 protein: CSAREEREIYGYTF
J gene: TRBJ1-2; clone size: .; D gene: TRBD1; V gene: TRBV28; CDR3 DNA: TGTGCCAGCAGAGCCGGGACAGGGCCGCAGGGCTACACCTTC; CDR3 protein: CASRAGTGPQGYTF
J gene: TRBJ2-7; clone size: many; D gene: TRBD1; V gene: TRBV20-1; CDR3 DNA: TGCAGTGCTGTCCGGGACAGAAGCTACGAGCAGTACTTC; CDR3 protein: CSAVRDRSYEQYF
J gene: TRBJ2-7; clone size: .; D gene: TRBD1; V gene: TRBV20-1; CDR3 DNA: TGCAGTGCTAGATGGGGACAGAGCTCCTACGAGCAGTACTTC; CDR3 protein: CSARWGQSSYEQYF
J gene: TRBJ2-1; clone size: once; D gene: TRBD2; V gene: TRBV19; CDR3 DNA: TGTGCCAGTAGTATTTTAGGAAGCGGGAGAGAAGAGTCCCAGTTCTTC; CDR3 protein: CASSILGSGREESQFF
J gene: TRBJ1-1; clone size: .; D gene: .; V gene: TRBV28; CDR3 DNA: TGTGCCAGCAGTTTAGAAGGGGAGGTCACTGAAGCTTTCTTT; CDR3 protein: CASSLEGEVTEAFF
J gene: TRBJ2-5; clone size: few; D gene: TRBD1; V gene: TRBV5-1; CDR3 DNA: TGCGCCAGCACCTGGGGGACAGAAGAAGAGACCCAGTACTTC; CDR3 protein: CASTWGTEEETQYF
J gene: TRBJ2-3; clone size: .; D gene: TRBD2; V gene: TRBV20-1; CDR3 DNA: TGCAGTGCTAGAGATTTTTCACCGGGAGGCCAAAGCACAGATACGCAGTATTTT; CDR3 protein: CSARDFSPGGQSTDTQYF
J gene: TRBJ2-7; clone size: many; D gene: .; V gene: TRBV15; CDR3 DNA: TGTGCCACCAGCATCAGGAACACCTACGAGCAGTACTTC; CDR3 protein: CATSIRNTYEQYF
J gene: TRBJ2-1; clone size: few; D gene: .; V gene: TRBV15; CDR3 DNA: TGTGCCACCAGCAGAGCATTGGGACGGGGGTACAATGAGCAGTTCTTC; CDR3 protein: CATSRALGRGYNEQFF
J gene: TRBJ1-2; clone size: .; D gene: .; V gene: TRBV28; CDR3 DNA: TGTGCCAGCAGTTTAAGTGTCTATGGCTACACCTTC; CDR3 protein: CASSLSVYGYTF
J gene: TRBJ2-7; clone size: few; D gene: .; V gene: TRBV3-1; CDR3 DNA: TGTGCCAGCAGCCAAGAAGGCGTCGAGCAGTACTTC; CDR3 protein: CASSQEGVEQYF
J gene: TRBJ2-7; clone size: .; D gene: .; V gene: TRBV20-1; CDR3 DNA: TGCAGTGCTAGGAACGGGTCACTGGGGCAGTACTTC; CDR3 protein: CSARNGSLGQYF
J gene: TRBJ2-1; clone size: .; D gene: TRBD1; V gene: TRBV24-1; CDR3 DNA: TGTGCCACCAGTGACCCGCGGGACAGGTACAATGAGCAGTTCTTC; CDR3 protein: CATSDPRDRYNEQFF
J gene: TRBJ2-7; clone size: .; D gene: .; V gene: TRBV6-2/TRBV6-3; CDR3 DNA: TGTGCCAGCAGGACGGACGGTCTTTCAACCTACGAGCAGTACTTC; CDR3 protein: CASRTDGLSTYEQYF